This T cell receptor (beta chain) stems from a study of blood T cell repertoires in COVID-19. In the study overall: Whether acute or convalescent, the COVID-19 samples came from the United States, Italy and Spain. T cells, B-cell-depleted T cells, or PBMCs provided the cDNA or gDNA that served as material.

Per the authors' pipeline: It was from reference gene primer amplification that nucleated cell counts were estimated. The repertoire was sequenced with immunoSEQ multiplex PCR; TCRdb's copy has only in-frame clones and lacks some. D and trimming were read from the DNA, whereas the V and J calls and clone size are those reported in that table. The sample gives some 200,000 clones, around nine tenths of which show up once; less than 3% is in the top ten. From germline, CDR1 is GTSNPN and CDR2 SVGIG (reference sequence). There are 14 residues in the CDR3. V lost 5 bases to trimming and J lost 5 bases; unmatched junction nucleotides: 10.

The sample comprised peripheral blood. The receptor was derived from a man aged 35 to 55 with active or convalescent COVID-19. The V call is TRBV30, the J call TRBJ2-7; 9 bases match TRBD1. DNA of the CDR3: TGTGCCTGGGCAACCGGGACAGGGAGGGACGAGCAGTACTTC. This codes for CAWATGTGRDEQYF.